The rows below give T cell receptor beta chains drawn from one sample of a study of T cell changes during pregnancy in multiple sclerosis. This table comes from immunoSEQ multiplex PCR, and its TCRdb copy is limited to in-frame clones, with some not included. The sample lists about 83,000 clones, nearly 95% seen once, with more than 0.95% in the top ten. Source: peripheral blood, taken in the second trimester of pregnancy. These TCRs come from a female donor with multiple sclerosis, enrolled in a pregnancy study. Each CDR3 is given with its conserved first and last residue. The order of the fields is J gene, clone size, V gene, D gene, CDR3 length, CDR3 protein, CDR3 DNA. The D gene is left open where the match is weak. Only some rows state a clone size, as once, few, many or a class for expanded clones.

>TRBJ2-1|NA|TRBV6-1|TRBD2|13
CASIGLAHNEQFF
TGTGCCAGCATAGGACTAGCACACAATGAGCAGTTCTTC
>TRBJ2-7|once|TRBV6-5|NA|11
CASSQGSEQYF
TGTGCCAGCAGTCAGGGTAGCGAGCAGTACTTC
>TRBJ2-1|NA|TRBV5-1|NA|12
CASSLTDNEQFF
TGCGCCAGCAGCCTGACTGACAATGAGCAGTTCTTC
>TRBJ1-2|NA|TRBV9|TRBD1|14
CASSERQGDYGYTF
TGTGCCAGCAGCGAGCGACAGGGAGACTATGGCTACACCTTC
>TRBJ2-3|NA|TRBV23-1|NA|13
CASRYGGSDTQYF
TGCGCCAGCAGGTACGGGGGTTCAGATACGCAGTATTTT
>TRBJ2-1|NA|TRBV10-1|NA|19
CASSVPEGGGPSTYNEQFF
TGCGCCAGCAGTGTCCCGGAGGGGGGAGGGCCCTCCACCTACAATGAGCAGTTCTTC
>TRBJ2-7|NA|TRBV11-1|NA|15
CASSLDAGSTYEQYF
TGTGCCAGCAGCTTAGATGCAGGTTCTACCTACGAGCAGTACTTC
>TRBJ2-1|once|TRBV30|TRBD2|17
CARRAIAGGFSYNEQFF
TGTGCCCGGAGGGCCATAGCGGGGGGTTTCTCCTACAATGAGCAGTTCTTC
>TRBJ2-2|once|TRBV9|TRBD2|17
CASSPGGTARRTGELFF
TGTGCCAGCAGCCCGGGGGGGACGGCGCGGAGGACCGGGGAGCTGTTTTTT
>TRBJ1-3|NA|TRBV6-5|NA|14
CASSRTGPGNTIYF
TGTGCCAGCAGTAGAACAGGGCCTGGAAACACCATATATTTT
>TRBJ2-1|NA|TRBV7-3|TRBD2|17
CASSSTPGLAGENEQFF
TGTGCCAGCAGCTCAACCCCAGGACTAGCGGGAGAGAATGAGCAGTTCTTC
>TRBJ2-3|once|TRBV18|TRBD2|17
CASSPVGLAGRTDTQYF
TGTGCCAGCTCACCAGTAGGACTAGCGGGGCGCACAGATACGCAGTATTTT
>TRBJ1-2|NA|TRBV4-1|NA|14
CASSQFLGGYGYTF
TGCGCCAGCAGCCAATTTCTAGGGGGATACGGCTACACCTTC
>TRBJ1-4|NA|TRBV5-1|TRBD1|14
CASSGTGRNEKLFF
TGCGCCAGCAGCGGGACAGGCCGCAATGAAAAACTGTTTTTT
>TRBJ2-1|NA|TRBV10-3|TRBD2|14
CAIRRLAGVEEQFF
TGTGCCATCAGGAGATTAGCGGGAGTGGAAGAGCAGTTCTTC
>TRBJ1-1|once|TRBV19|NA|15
CASKYQGPMNTEAFF
TGTGCCAGTAAATACCAGGGGCCGATGAACACTGAAGCTTTCTTT
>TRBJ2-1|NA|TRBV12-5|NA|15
CASGLVLGLRNEQFF
TGTGCTAGTGGTTTGGTACTCGGGTTGAGGAATGAGCAGTTCTTC
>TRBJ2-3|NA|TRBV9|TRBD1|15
CASSARDRERDTQYF
TGTGCCAGCAGCGCCCGGGACAGGGAGAGGGATACGCAGTATTTT
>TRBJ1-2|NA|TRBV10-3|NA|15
CAIGSWEIIGYGYTF
TGTGCCATCGGATCTTGGGAGATTATTGGCTATGGCTACACCTTC
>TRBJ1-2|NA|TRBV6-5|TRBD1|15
CASRSGQGIFYGYTF
TGTGCCAGCAGGTCTGGACAGGGGATTTTCTATGGCTACACCTTC
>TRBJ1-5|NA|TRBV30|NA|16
CAWSVLGPYSNQPQHF
TGTGCCTGGAGTGTACTGGGGCCTTATAGCAATCAGCCCCAGCATTTT
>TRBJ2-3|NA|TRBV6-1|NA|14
CASSAQGTTDTQYF
TGTGCCAGCAGTGCTCAGGGGACCACAGATACGCAGTATTTT
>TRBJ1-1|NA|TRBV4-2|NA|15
CASSPRTTSNTEAFF
TGTGCCAGCAGCCCAAGGACAACATCGAACACTGAAGCTTTCTTT